This TCR beta chain stems from a study of T cell responses to AZD1222 COVID-19 vaccine (dated by TCRdb to about 2021). Turning to the overall study: TCR sequencing was performed for 230 to 250 trial participants, of whom about 200 were given two doses of AZD1222 and around 25 were given two doses of MenACWY control vaccine. Trial participants were enrolled by age into subgroups of 18-55, 56-69 and 70-plus years, and 148, 28 and 57 TCR-sequenced participants, respectively, were included in these subgroups. General conclusions and limits of the study: Nearly half of unique spike-specific TCRs reportedly recognized epitopes outside regions mutated in the B.1.351 and B.1.1.7 variants. Only five to seven AZD1222 recipients were SARS-CoV-2 seropositive at baseline, limiting conclusions about previously exposed vaccinees. The 56-69-year group was small, and its depth increase did not reach significance, likely because of low power. Because no day 14 peak-response samples were available, repertoires were characterized only after the peak T cell response. Participants were mostly white British, with more females than males. The authors suggested clonal diversity may have been underestimated. After two AZD1222 doses, both the breadth and the depth of spike-specific TCRs were significantly higher than at day 0 and than in MenACWY recipients. The whole spike protein was spanned by vaccine-associated CD4 TCRs, and dominant responses were seen in regions 160-218 and 743-854.

V lost 5 bases and J lost 2 bases, and the count of bases not matched to a germline gene is 6. Counted from cysteine to phenylalanine, this CDR3 has 15 amino acids. Only the CDR3 DNA is retained, 45 bases long and in frame from the first base. The germline V gene encodes CDR1 GTSNPN and CDR2 SVGIG (reference sequence). The sample's time point label is to be understood as: about 28 days (+/-7) after the second vaccine dose. Because spike-specific TCR depth and breadth did not differ between the two schedules, AZD1222 recipients who got a second dose at roughly 4 weeks were pooled with those who got a second dose at roughly 12 weeks. Vaccinee samples were obtained from the UK trials COV001 and COV002, which included a single-blind randomized controlled phase 2/3 trial of AZD1222 (ChAdOx1 nCoV-19) in healthy adults. For TCRbeta chain sequencing, PBMC samples from trial participants were taken at day 0 and at day 28 after the second dose.

The CDR3 regions of human TCRbeta chains were subjected to immunosequencing. Regarding the original processing steps: Repertoire TCRs were checked for matches against a reference library of SARS-CoV-2-specific TCRs that had been generated using the MIRA antigen-specificity platform. Breadth was defined as the fraction of unique TCRs that were SARS-CoV-2-associated, and depth was defined as the fraction of total T cells that were SARS-CoV-2-associated. Using the MIRA data, each spike-specific TCR was assigned both to the spike region to which the TCR was reactive and to a CD4 or CD8 class. Log10-transformed breadth and depth values were compared by one-way ANOVA with Sidak's multiple comparisons tests. Sourced from immuneACCESS, this table was stored by TCRdb with only in-frame sequences that have V and J called. A share of the clones is absent; for the studies checked, an unresolved V gene accounts for under half, and the remainder has no known explanation. V, J and clone size are taken as reported in that table, and D and trimming were inferred from the DNA itself. A total of about 130,000 clones appear in this sample, roughly 92% of them only once. The ten largest clones represent 0.85% to 1.3% of the sample.

On this clone: Its recognized antigen is unknown. The record has no base qualities; no much larger clone is one base away.

The source is an adult who received the AZD1222 COVID-19 vaccine. The sequencing used peripheral blood, collected 28 days after the second AZD1222 dose. The V and J genes are TRBV30 and TRBJ2-2; TRBD1 aligns with 9 central bases. The bases read TGTGCCTGGGACCCGACAGGGGGAAACACCGGGGAGCTGTTTTTT. It specifies CAWDPTGGNTGELFF.